A selection of T cell receptor beta chains follows, all from one sample in a study of blood T cell repertoires in COVID-19. Repertoires were generated with immunoSEQ multiplex PCR, while TCRdb's copy carries only in-frame clones and drops some. The sample holds about 70,000 clones, roughly 74% seen once. The sample taken for sequencing was peripheral blood. These receptors all stem from a human donor in a cohort sampled during active COVID-19. The CDR3 runs from the conserved cysteine through the conserved F or W. The order of the fields is clone size, V gene, J gene, CDR3 protein. Clone size is shown for a subset of rows, as once, few, many or a class of expanded clone.

clone_size: NA
v_call: TRBV5-5
j_call: TRBJ2-1
cdr3_aa: CASSIGQSYNEQFF

clone_size: few
v_call: TRBV27
j_call: TRBJ2-1
cdr3_aa: CASSLEPPGTGGNEQFF

clone_size: once
v_call: TRBV7-2
j_call: TRBJ2-7
cdr3_aa: CASSFERGYEQYF

clone_size: NA
v_call: TRBV28
j_call: TRBJ2-7
cdr3_aa: CASRPTGTASYEQYF

clone_size: once
v_call: TRBV6-5
j_call: TRBJ2-4
cdr3_aa: CASTPGLAENIQCF

clone_size: NA
v_call: TRBV7-6
j_call: TRBJ2-2
cdr3_aa: CASRSPGSPTEELFF

clone_size: NA
v_call: TRBV11-3
j_call: TRBJ2-1
cdr3_aa: CASSLDGGTGKNEQFF

clone_size: few
v_call: TRBV6-5
j_call: TRBJ2-7
cdr3_aa: CASTARGSSYEQYF

clone_size: once
v_call: TRBV18
j_call: TRBJ1-3
cdr3_aa: CASSRFSDRGSGNTIYF

clone_size: NA
v_call: TRBV5-1
j_call: TRBJ2-2
cdr3_aa: CASSLDRGGTGELFF

clone_size: NA
v_call: TRBV5-1
j_call: TRBJ2-2
cdr3_aa: CASSLAGNEGASTGELFF

clone_size: once
v_call: TRBV7-2
j_call: TRBJ2-7
cdr3_aa: CASSIRTGTGGYEQYF

clone_size: NA
v_call: TRBV11-2
j_call: TRBJ1-6
cdr3_aa: CASSSRMDRGSNSPLHF

clone_size: NA
v_call: TRBV28
j_call: TRBJ2-7
cdr3_aa: CASSWAGPSDEQYF

clone_size: NA
v_call: TRBV10-2
j_call: TRBJ2-3
cdr3_aa: CASSPAGQGMDTQYF

clone_size: few
v_call: TRBV27
j_call: TRBJ1-2
cdr3_aa: CASSPSGAGVITF

clone_size: NA
v_call: TRBV10-3
j_call: TRBJ1-6
cdr3_aa: CAISGGTHNSPLHF

clone_size: NA
v_call: TRBV24-1
j_call: TRBJ2-1
cdr3_aa: CATSDPSRRNEQFF